Following are 22 T cell receptor beta chains from one sample sequenced in a study of lymphopenia after photon versus proton radiotherapy. The method was immunoSEQ multiplex PCR; TCRdb's version includes in-frame clones alone and lacks a portion of them. The sample carries 65,000 to 90,000 clones, around 93% recorded once. The material was peripheral blood, obtained from a patient treated with photon-based radiotherapy. Every receptor here comes from a woman aged 40 to 49 with cholangiocarcinoma.

The chain couples TRBV13 to TRBJ2-1, with 7 bases lining up with TRBD2. The J segment lost 5 bases and the V segment lost 5 bases, leaving 12 bases of the junction unmatched. The germline CDR1 and CDR2 sequences are PRHDT and FYEKMQ (reference sequence). The CDR3 runs 16 residues. The CDR3 here is CASSPTAGVRDNEQFF. The DNA of the CDR3 is TGTGCCAGCAGCCCAACGGCGGGAGTAAGGGACAATGAGCAGTTCTTC.

The chain combines TRBV5-1 with TRBJ1-2, with a weak D call TRBD1 (6 bases). CDR1 SGHRS and CDR2 YFSETQ come from the germline V gene. With 4 bases removed from V and 5 bases from J, the gap between germline ends came to 15 bases. CDR3 length: 14 residues. The chain's CDR3 is CASSAGRRGYGYTF. For the CDR3, the DNA is TGCGCCAGCAGCGCCGGACGCAGGGGTTATGGCTACACCTTC.

The chain couples TRBV13 to TRBJ1-1; D is uncertain. Germline V gives CDR1 PRHDT, CDR2 FYEKMQ (reference sequence). The CDR3 is 14 amino acids. Trimming left V 0 bases short and J 3 bases short, with 8 bases between. The CDR3 DNA is TGTGCCAGCAGCTTAGGTGCCGGGTACACTGAAGCTTTCTTT. Its translation: CASSLGAGYTEAFF. Based on the CDR3 plus reference TRBV13 and TRBJ1-1, the full variable domain is AAGVIQSPRHLIKEKRETATLKCYPIPRHDTVYWYQQGPGQDPQFLISFYEKMQSDKGSIPDRFSAQQFSDYHSELNMSSLELGDSALYFCASSLGAGYTEAFFGQGTRLTVV.

The chain is built from TRBV6-1 and TRBJ2-7; 12 nucleotides align to TRBD1. Trimming cost V 4 bases and J 6 bases; bases outside gene matches: 7. The CDR3 totals 15 residues. Germline CDR1 is MNHNS and CDR2 is SASEGT. This CDR3 is CASSGSGTGGVEQYF. In DNA, the CDR3 is TGTGCCAGCAGTGGATCCGGGACAGGGGGCGTCGAGCAGTACTTC.

This clone came up once. The CDR3 DNA is TGCGCCAGCAGCTTGGAGGACCCCTCCTACAATGAGCAGTTCTTC. It encodes CASSLEDPSYNEQFF. The V call is TRBV5-1, the J call TRBJ2-1; D gene uncertain. Germline V gene lookup returns CDR1 SGHRS and CDR2 YFSETQ. There are 15 residues in the CDR3. Trimming shortened V by 0 bases and J by 0 bases, and 7 bases separated the two germline ends.

This chain uses TRBV29-1 with TRBJ1-1; D might be TRBD1 (6 bases). Deletions cut 6 bases from V and 5 bases from J, with 22 bases between. Germline-derived CDR1 and CDR2 are SQVTM and ANQGSEA. The CDR3 runs to 15 residues. The CDR3 nucleotides are TGCAGCGTAGACCCCCATGGGGGGCGTCGGACTGAAGCTTTCTTT. The encoded protein is CSVDPHGGRRTEAFF.

This chain links TRBV16 with TRBJ2-4, with 9 bases fitting TRBD1. The CDR3 covers 14 residues. Trimming cost V 4 bases and J 7 bases; bases outside gene matches: 5. Looked up from germline, CDR1 is KGHSY and CDR2 is FQNENV. The CDR3 is CASSPGQGQNIQYF. CDR3 bases: TGTGCCAGCAGCCCGGGACAGGGACAGAACATTCAGTACTTC.

The chain is built from TRBV7-9 and TRBJ1-3, with D hard to call. Trimming left V 4 bases short and J 10 bases short, with 11 bases between. CDR1 SEHNR and CDR2 FQNEAQ come from the germline V gene (reference sequence). This CDR3 is built from 12 residues. The DNA for the CDR3 is TGTGCCAGCAGCTCGGACTCGGGGACCATATATTTT. It encodes CASSSDSGTIYF.

The CDR3 sequence is CASSIDTPGGSEQYF. The CDR3 DNA sequence: TGTGCCAGTAGTATAGACACACCCGGGGGAAGCGAGCAGTACTTC. The rearrangement links TRBV19 to TRBJ2-7; perhaps TRBD2 as D (6 bases). Trimming took off 0 bases at V and 6 bases at J, with 15 bases between the two ends. CDR1 LNHDA and CDR2 SQIVND come from the germline V gene (reference sequence). The CDR3 contains 15 residues.

This chain connects TRBV7-3 to TRBJ2-1, with D possibly TRBD2 on 6 matching bases. Germline V gene sequence: CDR1 SGHTA, CDR2 FQGTGA. V lost 5 bases, J lost 4 bases, and 18 bases lay in between. The CDR3 totals 16 residues. CDR3 coding DNA: TGTGCCAGCAGCCCTGCCCGCGGGGACCCTTACAATGAGCAGTTCTTC. Amino acids: CASSPARGDPYNEQFF.

V usage is TRBV11-2 and J usage is TRBJ2-7, with 10 bases lining up with TRBD2. The CDR3 spans 13 residues. Germline V CDR1 and CDR2: SGHAT, FQNNGV. The V and J ends lost 5 bases and 4 bases, in that order; junction bases with no gene match: 2. CDR3 protein: CASSTSGKYEQYF. The CDR3 DNA reads TGTGCCAGCAGCACTAGCGGGAAGTACGAGCAGTACTTC.

V usage is TRBV5-4 and J usage is TRBJ2-1; 10 bases map to TRBD1. The CDR3 covers 15 residues. The germline V gene has CDR1 SGHNT and CDR2 YYREEE (reference sequence). V gave up 2 bases and J gave up 9 bases; unmatched junction bases: 8. The CDR3, as DNA: TGTGCCAGCAGCTTCCCGACAGGGGGCAATTCTGAGCAGTTCTTC. Protein product: CASSFPTGGNSEQFF.

The rearrangement joins TRBV29-1 to TRBJ2-2; D might be TRBD2 (6 bases). The V gene's germline CDR1 is SQVTM and CDR2 ANQGSEA. This CDR3 is 15 amino acids long. V lost 6 bases and J 2 bases, leaving 16 bases between the germline ends. This CDR3 is CSVLKVAANTGELFF. The CDR3 bases are TGCAGCGTCCTAAAAGTAGCGGCAAACACCGGGGAGCTGTTTTTT.

The rearrangement links TRBV15 to TRBJ1-2; 9 bases map to TRBD1. This CDR3 is 14 amino acids long. The germline V gene encodes CDR1 LNHNV and CDR2 YYDKDF (reference sequence). With V trimmed by 1 base and J by 5 bases, 2 bases remained unmatched. CDR3 region: CATSRAGQGYGYTF. CDR3 in DNA: TGTGCCACCAGCAGAGCGGGACAGGGTTATGGCTACACCTTC.

The chain links TRBV28 to TRBJ2-7; maybe TRBD1 (6 bases). Germline loops: CDR1 MDHEN, CDR2 SYDVKM. This CDR3 region has 16 residues. V lost 2 bases to trimming and J lost 4 bases, with 18 bases between them. The CDR3 loop is CASSLPGTPEGYEQYF. DNA of the CDR3: TGTGCCAGCAGTTTACCCGGGACACCCGAAGGATACGAGCAGTACTTC.

The genes are TRBV25-1 and TRBJ1-2, with TRBD1 matching 7 bases. Germline lookup yields CDR1 MGHDK and CDR2 SYGVNS. V lost 3 bases, J lost 4 bases, and 8 bases stayed unmatched. CDR3 length: 15 amino acids. CDR3 nucleotide sequence: TGTGCCAGCAGTGAGAGTACAGGGGCGAGCTATGGCTACACCTTC. Translation gives CASSESTGASYGYTF.

The genes are TRBV7-9 and TRBJ1-2, with D unresolved. The CDR3 extends over 15 amino acids. Looked up from germline, CDR1 is SEHNR and CDR2 is FQNEAQ (reference sequence). The V gene lost 6 bases and the J gene lost 1 base, with 15 bases spanning the gap. This CDR3 is CASSYDLTINYGYTF. The CDR3 bases are TGTGCCAGCAGTTACGACCTTACAATTAACTATGGCTACACCTTC.

The genes are TRBV7-2 and TRBJ1-1, with 8 bases identical to TRBD1. The CDR3 totals 15 residues. Looked up from germline, CDR1 is SGHTA and CDR2 is FQGNSA. V lost 5 bases, J lost 1 base, and 6 bases stayed unmatched. CDR3 nucleotide sequence: TGTGCCAGCAGCCTCAGGACAGGGCAGAACACTGAAGCTTTCTTT. This encodes CASSLRTGQNTEAFF. Together with reference TRBV7-2 and TRBJ1-1, the CDR3 gives the full variable domain: GAGVSQSPSNKVTEKGKDVELRCDPISGHTALYWYRQSLGQGLEFLIYFQGNSAPDKSGLPSDRFSAERTGGSVSTLTIQRTQQEDSAVYLCASSLRTGQNTEAFFGQGTRLTVV.

The chain employs TRBV7-9 and TRBJ2-2; a possible D gene is TRBD2 (5 bases). V was clipped by 6 bases and J by 1 base, with 6 bases between them. Germline values: CDR1 SEHNR, CDR2 FQNEAQ (reference sequence). The CDR3 has 13 residues. CDR3: CASRGGNTGELFF. The DNA for the CDR3 is TGTGCCAGCAGAGGAGGGAACACCGGGGAGCTGTTTTTT.

This chain joins TRBV7-9 and TRBJ2-3; D perhaps matches TRBD2 (6 bases). The CDR3 totals 14 residues. Trimming pared 5 bases from V and 0 bases from J, leaving 9 bases between. Germline assignment: CDR1 SEHNR and CDR2 FQNEAQ (reference sequence). In DNA form, the CDR3 reads TGTGCCAGCAGCCGGGCGGGGAGCACAGATACGCAGTATTTT. This sequence encodes CASSRAGSTDTQYF.

The CDR3 loop reads CASSITLGAVLAFF. The CDR3 bases are TGTGCCAGTAGTATAACTCTTGGGGCTGTGTTAGCTTTCTTT. The rearrangement links TRBV19 to TRBJ1-1; D possibly corresponds to TRBD1 (5 bases). Germline CDR1 and CDR2: LNHDA and SQIVND (reference sequence). The CDR3 is made up of 14 amino acids. Trimming shortened V by 2 bases and J by 10 bases, and 17 bases separated the two germline ends.

This sequence joins TRBV5-1 and TRBJ1-1; TRBD1 matches at 7 bases. Germline trimming cut 2 bases from V and 6 bases from J; bases unmatched to any gene: 4. Looked up from germline, CDR1 is SGHRS and CDR2 is YFSETQ. CDR3 size: 13 residues. CDR3 DNA sequence: TGCGCCAGCAGCTTCACAGGGGAGCCTGAAGCTTTCTTT. The encoded protein is CASSFTGEPEAFF. Variable domain in full (rest from reference TRBV5-1 and TRBJ1-1): KAGVTQTPRYLIKTRGQQVTLSCSPISGHRSVSWYQQTPGQGLQFLFEYFSETQRNKGNFPGRFSGRQFSNSRSEMNVSTLELGDSALYLCASSFTGEPEAFFGQGTRLTVV.